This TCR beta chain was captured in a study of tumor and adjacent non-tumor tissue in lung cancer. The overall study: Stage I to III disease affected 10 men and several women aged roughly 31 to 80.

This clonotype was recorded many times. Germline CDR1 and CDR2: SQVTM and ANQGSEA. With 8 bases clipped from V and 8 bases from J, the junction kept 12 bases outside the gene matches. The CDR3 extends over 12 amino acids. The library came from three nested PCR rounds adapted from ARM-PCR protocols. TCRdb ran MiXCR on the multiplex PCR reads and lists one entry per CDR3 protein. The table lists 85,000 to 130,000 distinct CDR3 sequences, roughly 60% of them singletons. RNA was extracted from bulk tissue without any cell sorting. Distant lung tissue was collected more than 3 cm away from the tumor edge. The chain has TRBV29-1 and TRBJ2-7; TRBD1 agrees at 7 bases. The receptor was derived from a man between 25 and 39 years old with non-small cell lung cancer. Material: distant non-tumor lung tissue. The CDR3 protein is CSYRQGRNKQYF. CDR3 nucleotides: TGCAGCTATCGACAGGGAAGGAACAAGCAGTACTTC.